This TCR beta chain appears in the sequencing data of a study of T cells in localized non-small cell lung cancer. This clone was detected a few times. Its antigen is unknown. Study observations and caveats: Paired adjacent lung recovered a median around 62 of the top 100 tumor clones. Uninvolved adjacent lung showed peak T cell clonality, exceeding tumor. Sequencing covered just one tumor region, so heterogeneity cannot be ruled out. A raised T cell density in blood coincided with lengthier overall survival.

Clones were read by immunoSEQ multiplex PCR, and TCRdb kept only the in-frame ones, dropping some. The table lists about 59,000 clones, approximately 90% of them singletons. Germline loops: CDR1 SGHNT, CDR2 YYREEE (reference sequence). J lost 1 base, V lost 3 bases, and 9 bases had no gene match. CDR3 length: 16 amino acids. The sequenced sample was peripheral blood, obtained before any cancer treatment. The J gene is TRBJ2-5, the V gene TRBV5-4, with TRBD2 matching 7 bases. The TCR was taken from a man aged 35 to 70 with stage I lung adenocarcinoma. The CDR3 spells CASSSAGDWGQETQYF. CDR3 sequence (DNA): TGTGCCAGCAGCTCGGCGGGGGACTGGGGCCAAGAGACCCAGTACTTC.